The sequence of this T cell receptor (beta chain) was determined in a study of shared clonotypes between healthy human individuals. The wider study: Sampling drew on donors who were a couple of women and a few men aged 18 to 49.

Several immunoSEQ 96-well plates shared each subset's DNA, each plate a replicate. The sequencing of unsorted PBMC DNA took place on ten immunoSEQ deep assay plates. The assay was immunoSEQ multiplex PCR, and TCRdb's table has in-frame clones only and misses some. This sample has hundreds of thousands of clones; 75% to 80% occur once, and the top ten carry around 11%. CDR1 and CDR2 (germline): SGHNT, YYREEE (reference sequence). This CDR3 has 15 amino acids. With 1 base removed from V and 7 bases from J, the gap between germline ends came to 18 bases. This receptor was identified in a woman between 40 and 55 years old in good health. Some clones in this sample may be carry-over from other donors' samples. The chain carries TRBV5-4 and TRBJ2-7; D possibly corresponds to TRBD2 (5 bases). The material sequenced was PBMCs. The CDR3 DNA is TGTGCCAGCAGCTTGATCAGCGGCCCACAATGGGAGCAGTACTTC. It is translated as CASSLISGPQWEQYF.